What follows is one T cell receptor (beta chain) and its context. This sample is part of a study of blood T cell repertoires in COVID-19. Study-level background: Sites across the United States, Italy and Spain contributed samples from acute and convalescent COVID-19. T cells, B-cell-depleted T cells, or PBMCs supplied cDNA or gDNA.

Authors' data handling: Cell counts per sample came from amplifying reference gene primers. Repertoires were generated with immunoSEQ multiplex PCR, while TCRdb's copy carries only in-frame clones and drops some. V and J calls and clone size follow that table, whereas D and trimming were derived from the DNA. The sample carries hundreds of thousands of clones, 85% to 90% recorded once. The V and J ends lost 2 bases and 0 bases respectively, with 14 bases between them. The CDR3 consists of 16 residues. Germline-derived CDR1 and CDR2 are SGHTA and FQGNSA. Sequenced material: peripheral blood. The source of this sequence is a woman between 35 and 50 years old who had recovered from COVID-19. This sequence joins TRBV7-2 and TRBJ2-7; D is perhaps TRBD2 (6 bases). CDR3 amino acids: CASSLPRGWDSYEQYF. CDR3 nucleotide sequence: TGTGCCAGCAGCTTACCCCGGGGGTGGGACTCCTACGAGCAGTACTTC.